This TCR beta chain originates from a study of T cells in severe cutaneous drug reactions. The overall study: A European registry, Taiwan and Thailand supplied patients during about 2010 to 2019. Only probable or definite SJS/TEN or DRESS cases by RegiSCAR were enrolled.

Germline V gene data show CDR1 as DFQATT and CDR2 as SNEGSKA (reference sequence). CDR3 length: 12 amino acids. The iRepertoire multiplex PCR system with TCR subtype-specific primers built both bulk and single-cell libraries. Input for bulk TCR libraries: roughly 85-550 ng RNA per sample. TCRdb reworked the multiplex PCR reads into one entry per CDR3 protein, no DNA. Its listing shows roughly 10,000 distinct CDR3 sequences. Sequenced patients had Stevens-Johnson syndrome or toxic epidermal necrolysis caused by carbamazepine. V is TRBV20-1 and J is TRBJ2-5. Sequenced sample: cells from a skin blister. The sequence derives from a human donor with Stevens-Johnson syndrome, a severe cutaneous drug reaction. This CDR3 is CSARDPRETQYF.